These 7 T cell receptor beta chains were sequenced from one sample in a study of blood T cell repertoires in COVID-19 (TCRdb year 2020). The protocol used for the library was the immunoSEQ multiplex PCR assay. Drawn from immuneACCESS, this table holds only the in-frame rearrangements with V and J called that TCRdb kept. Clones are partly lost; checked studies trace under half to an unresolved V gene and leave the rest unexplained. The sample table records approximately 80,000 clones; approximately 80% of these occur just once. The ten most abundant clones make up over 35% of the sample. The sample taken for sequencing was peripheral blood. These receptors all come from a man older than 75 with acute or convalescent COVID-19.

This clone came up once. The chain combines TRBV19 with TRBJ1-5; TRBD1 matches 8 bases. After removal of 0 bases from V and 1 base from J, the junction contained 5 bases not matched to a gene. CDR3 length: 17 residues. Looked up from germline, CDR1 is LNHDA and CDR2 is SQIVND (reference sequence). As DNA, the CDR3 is TGTGCCAGTAGTATAGAGCGGACAGGGAGGAGCAATCAGCCCCAGCATTTT. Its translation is CASSIERTGRSNQPQHF.

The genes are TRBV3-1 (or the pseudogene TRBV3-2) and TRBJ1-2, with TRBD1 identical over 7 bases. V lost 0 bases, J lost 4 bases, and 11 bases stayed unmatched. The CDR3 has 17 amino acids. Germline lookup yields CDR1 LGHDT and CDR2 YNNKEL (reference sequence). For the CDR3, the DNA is TGTGCCAGCAGCCAAGATATCGCAACAGGGGAGGTCTATGGCTACACCTTC. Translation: CASSQDIATGEVYGYTF.

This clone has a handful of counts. As DNA, the CDR3 is TGTGCCAGCAGCCAACTCAATAGCGGGAGGATCGGCGGGGAGCTGTTTTTT. Translation gives CASSQLNSGRIGGELFF. The chain links TRBV14 to TRBJ2-2, with 10 bases aligning to TRBD2. J was trimmed by 7 bases and V by 2 bases; bases with no gene match: 10. Germline values: CDR1 SGHDN, CDR2 FVKESK. The CDR3 is 17 amino acids.

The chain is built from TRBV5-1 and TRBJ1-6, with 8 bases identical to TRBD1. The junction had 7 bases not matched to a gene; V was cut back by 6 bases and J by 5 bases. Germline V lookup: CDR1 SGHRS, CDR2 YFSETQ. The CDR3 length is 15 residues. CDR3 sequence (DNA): TGCGCCAGCACCTGGGGGGGACAGGATAATTCACCCCTCCACTTT. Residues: CASTWGGQDNSPLHF. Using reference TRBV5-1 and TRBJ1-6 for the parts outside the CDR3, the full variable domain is KAGVTQTPRYLIKTRGQQVTLSCSPISGHRSVSWYQQTPGQGLQFLFEYFSETQRNKGNFPGRFSGRQFSNSRSEMNVSTLELGDSALYLCASTWGGQDNSPLHFGNGTRLTVT.

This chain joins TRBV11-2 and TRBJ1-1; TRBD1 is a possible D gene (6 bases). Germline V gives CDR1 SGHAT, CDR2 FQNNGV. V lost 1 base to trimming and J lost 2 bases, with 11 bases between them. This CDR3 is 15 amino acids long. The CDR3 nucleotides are TGTGCCAGCAGCTTAGCTGGACAGATTAACACTGAAGCTTTCTTT. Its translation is CASSLAGQINTEAFF.

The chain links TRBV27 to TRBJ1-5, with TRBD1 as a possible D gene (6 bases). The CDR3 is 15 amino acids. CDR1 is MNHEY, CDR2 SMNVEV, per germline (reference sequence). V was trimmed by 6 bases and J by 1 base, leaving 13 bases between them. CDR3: CASSLKQGSNQPQHF. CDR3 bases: TGTGCCAGCAGCCTTAAACAGGGCAGCAATCAGCCCCAGCATTTT.

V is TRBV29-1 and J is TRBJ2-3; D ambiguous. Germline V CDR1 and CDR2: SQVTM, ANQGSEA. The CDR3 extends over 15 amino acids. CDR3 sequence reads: CNVLILAGSTDTQYF. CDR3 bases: TGCAACGTCTTAATTTTGGCAGGAAGCACAGATACGCAGTATTTT.